This T cell receptor (beta chain) was retrieved from a study of beta chain features in type 1 diabetes (dated 2018 in TCRdb). Study-wide context: Patients and healthy donors did not differ in mean age, gender distribution, total cell number or subset yield. Whereas all 28 donors provided naive and central memory subsets, regulatory and stem cell-like memory subsets were isolated from just 8 patients and roughly eight healthy donors. The study compared TCRB repertoires of sorted circulating CD4+ T cell subsets between recently diagnosed type 1 diabetes patients and matched healthy donors. A total of roughly 99 million sorted cells were examined across all samples, and the number of cells per subset was strongly correlated with RNA yield.

The High Capacity cDNA Reverse Transcription Kit was used to reverse transcribe all of the isolated RNA, meaning that expressed TCRB transcripts were what got sequenced. Deep immunoSEQ sequencing was applied to naive, central memory and regulatory T cell samples, giving an average of about 3.8 million total reads per sample. Sorted cells were lysed in RLT buffer, and RNA was extracted using DNase-treated RNeasy Micro or Mini kits according to cell number. Each cell subset was processed separately to prevent cross-contamination, with patient and healthy donor samples processed together. Using the immunoSEQ multiplex PCR, TCRB sequences were amplified from cDNA into 87-bp fragments spanning the CDR3 region. Sequencing of the amplicons was done on the Illumina HiSeq platform. The published analysis was carried out like this. PCR bias was corrected computationally using synthetic template baselines, and reads within Hamming distance 2 were collapsed, with unmergeable singletons discarded. Reads were aligned against IMGT so that V, D and J genes, CDR3 length and insertions or deletions at six rearrangement sites could be assigned. Clonotype counts were normalized to sorted cell number within each subset before computing true diversity and Gini coefficients with the tcR R package. Repertoire sharing was quantified using the overlap coefficient calculated on TCRB nucleotide sequences. The table comes from immuneACCESS by way of TCRdb, which keeps in-frame sequences with V and J called. Part of the clones is missing from these tables; in studies checked, under half for an unresolved V gene and the rest for unknown reasons. The V and J calls and the clone size are those of that table, but D and trimming were determined from the DNA. Within this sample are a few hundred thousand clones, with roughly 30% of them counted one time only. The top ten clones comprise 3.5% to 4.5% of the sample.

The full study reports these points: PCR may preferentially amplify shorter templates, but because patient and control samples were amplified and corrected together, any resulting skew would affect both groups equally. Type 1 diabetes patients showed a moderate but significant shortening of TCRB CDR3 length in all four CD4+ subsets. Because cDNA was sequenced instead of genomic DNA, activated cells with high expression could be over-represented, although the groups did not differ in activation or CD3 levels. The naive, central memory and regulatory TCRB repertoires appeared to resemble one another more closely among patients than among healthy donors. Because the HLA sub-analyses included only small numbers of individuals, any influence of HLA type on TCRB rearrangement was left unresolved. At VDJ recombination sites, type 1 diabetes patients had fewer insertions and more deleted nucleotides, which implies abnormalities in thymic rearrangement.

Each donor gave one peripheral blood draw, averaging around 120 mL, which was collected into heparinised tubes. A BD FACSAria II was used to sort naive, central memory, regulatory and stem cell-like memory CD4+ T cells with a panel that included CD45RO, CCR7, CD25, CD127, CD95 and CD27. Purity was above 95% for every sorted population. PBMCs were separated immediately by Lymphoprep density gradient centrifugation and were stained directly, without being cultured. To minimize batch effects, samples were stained and sorted in pairs, one healthy donor with one patient per experiment. This clone was seen only a few times. Its antigen remains unidentified. No base quality values were provided; no much bigger clone lies one nucleotide off. Ends trimmed: V by 6 bases, J by 5 bases; bases unmatched to a gene: 6. The CDR3 runs 13 residues from the cysteine to the phenylalanine. The read is trimmed to its CDR3 DNA, 39 bases read in frame from base 1. For CDR1 and CDR2, the germline V gene lists SQVTM and ANQGSEA.

This chain is built from TRBV29-1 and TRBJ2-3; 9 central nucleotides agree with TRBD1. Material for sequencing was central memory CD4+ T cells from blood. The TCR sequence derives from a man aged 30 to 39 in good health. Here the CDR3 is given as CSVRTGAGDTQYF. The DNA reads as follows: TGCAGCGTCCGGACAGGGGCGGGAGATACGCAGTATTTT.